One sample yielded the 20 T cell receptor beta chains listed below, sequenced in a study of blood T cell repertoires in COVID-19. Profiling relied on immunoSEQ multiplex PCR, and the TCRdb table lists in-frame clones only, not all of them. Of about 190,000 clones listed, roughly 87% are singletons. Sequenced: peripheral blood. The receptors were sampled from a woman in her forties with acute or convalescent COVID-19.

V gene TRBV28 combines with J gene TRBJ1-2; no definite D call. The germline CDR1 and CDR2 sequences are MDHEN and SYDVKM. The CDR3 consists of 12 residues. The V end lost 5 bases, the J end lost 2 bases, and 6 bases lay between the germline ends. CDR3 sequence reads: CASSMGNYGYTF. In DNA form, the CDR3 reads TGTGCCAGCAGTATGGGCAACTATGGCTACACCTTC.

This chain uses TRBV3-1 (or the pseudogene TRBV3-2) with TRBJ1-2, with a weak D call TRBD1 (5 bases). The CDR3 contains 13 residues. The germline CDR1 and CDR2 sequences are LGHDT and YNNKEL (reference sequence). V lost 3 bases to trimming and J lost 0 bases, with 5 bases between them. The CDR3 sequence: CASSQTANYGYTF. The CDR3 DNA reads as TGTGCCAGCAGCCAGACAGCTAACTATGGCTACACCTTC.

The V call is TRBV19, the J call TRBJ1-5; D is unresolved. The V end lost 10 bases, the J end lost 11 bases, and 24 bases lay between the germline ends. The germline V gene has CDR1 LNHDA and CDR2 SQIVND (reference sequence). The length of the CDR3 is 14 residues. The DNA for the CDR3 is TGTGCCACTTCGCGGGAAGTCTCCGGGAAGGCCCAGCATTTT. Its translation is CATSREVSGKAQHF.

This sequence joins TRBV11-2 and TRBJ1-1; 11 bases are a match to TRBD1. Trimming removed 5 bases from V and 5 bases from J; junction bases left unmatched: 13. Germline V gene data show CDR1 as SGHAT and CDR2 as FQNNGV. The CDR3 covers 17 residues. CDR3 residues: CASSPSPGQGAWTEAFF. The CDR3 DNA is TGTGCCAGCAGCCCGTCCCCCGGACAGGGGGCTTGGACTGAAGCTTTCTTT.

CDR3 loop: CASGGDQNTQYF. The CDR3 DNA is TGTGCCAGCGGGGGGGACCAGAATACGCAGTATTTT. The chain recombines TRBV2 with TRBJ2-3, with 7 nucleotides matching TRBD2. The CDR3 has 12 residues. From germline, CDR1 is SNHLY and CDR2 FYNNEI. J lost 7 bases, V lost 8 bases, and 6 bases had no gene match.

The V and J genes are TRBV3-1 (or the pseudogene TRBV3-2) and TRBJ2-7; TRBD2 agrees at 14 bases. Germline lookup yields CDR1 LGHDT and CDR2 YNNKEL (reference sequence). This CDR3 region has 15 residues. V was clipped by 4 bases and J by 4 bases; unmatched bases: 3. The CDR3: CASSLGLAGAYEQYF. The CDR3 DNA follows: TGTGCCAGCAGCCTGGGACTAGCGGGAGCTTACGAGCAGTACTTC.

The chain links TRBV7-9 to TRBJ2-5, with 8 bases identical to TRBD1. Germline-derived CDR1 and CDR2 are SEHNR and FQNEAQ (reference sequence). CDR3 size: 14 residues. J was trimmed by 5 bases and V by 5 bases; bases with no gene match: 7. The CDR3 here is CASSPQGAHETQYF. The CDR3 coding sequence is TGTGCCAGCAGCCCCCAGGGGGCGCATGAGACCCAGTACTTC.

V and J are TRBV30 and TRBJ1-5; TRBD1 aligns across 9 bases. The junction had 6 bases not matched to a gene; V was cut back by 0 bases and J by 6 bases. The CDR3 is 15 residues long. From germline, CDR1 is GTSNPN and CDR2 SVGIG (reference sequence). The CDR3 spells CAWSVGGGQGQPQHF. The CDR3 coding sequence is TGTGCCTGGAGTGTGGGGGGGGGACAGGGTCAGCCCCAGCATTTT.

This clone was recorded a few times. The chain joins TRBV29-1 to TRBJ2-7, with D possibly being TRBD1 (6 bases). The CDR3 has 13 residues. Germline-derived CDR1 and CDR2 are SQVTM and ANQGSEA. Trimming removed 7 bases from V and 1 base from J, with 14 bases in between. In DNA form, the CDR3 reads TGCAGCGCCCACGACAGGTCATCCTACGAGCAGTACTTC. Its translation: CSAHDRSSYEQYF.

The J gene is TRBJ1-5, the V gene TRBV18; 8 positions agree with TRBD1. The J segment lost 1 base and the V segment lost 3 bases, leaving 11 bases of the junction unmatched. Germline V gene lookup returns CDR1 KGHSH and CDR2 LQKENI. The CDR3 contains 18 residues. Here the CDR3 DNA reads TGTGCCAGCTCACCTACTCGGACAGGGTTCGGGAGCAATCAGCCCCAGCATTTT. Encoded protein: CASSPTRTGFGSNQPQHF. Complete variable domain (other parts from reference TRBV18 and TRBJ1-5): NAGVMQNPRHLVRRRGQEARLRCSPMKGHSHVYWYRQLPEEGLKFMVYLQKENIIDESGMPKERFSAEFPKEGPSILRIQQVVRGDSAAYFCASSPTRTGFGSNQPQHFGDGTRLSIL.

The chain joins TRBV6-5 to TRBJ1-1, with D uncertain. Germline CDR1 and CDR2: MNHEY and SVGAGI. This CDR3 is 15 amino acids long. Trimming shortened V by 4 bases and J by 0 bases, and 12 bases separated the two germline ends. CDR3 DNA sequence: TGTGCCAGCAGTTTCAATCAGAACATGAACACTGAAGCTTTCTTT. Amino acid sequence: CASSFNQNMNTEAFF.

The rearrangement joins TRBV18 to TRBJ2-5; 9 bases align to TRBD1. V gave up 10 bases and J gave up 1 base; unmatched junction bases: 4. The germline gives CDR1 KGHSH, CDR2 LQKENI. The CDR3 length is 13 residues. In nucleotides, the CDR3 is TGTGCCACCACGACAGGGGGCCAAGAGACCCAGTACTTC. Its protein product is CATTTGGQETQYF.

In this sample, this clone turned up a few times. The DNA for the CDR3 is TGTGCCAGCTCACCTAGCTACAATCAGCCCCAGCATTTT. Residues: CASSPSYNQPQHF. This chain connects TRBV18 to TRBJ1-5; no clear D gene. V dropped 3 bases and J dropped 3 bases, with 6 bases sitting between them. This CDR3 region has 13 residues. CDR1 and CDR2 (germline): KGHSH, LQKENI.

Only a few counts were recorded for this clone. V and J are TRBV11-3 and TRBJ2-2; 8 nucleotides line up with TRBD2. V lost 5 bases to trimming and J lost 5 bases; unmatched junction nucleotides: 13. This CDR3 contains 17 residues. The germline CDR1 and CDR2 sequences are SGHNT and YENEEA. CDR3 sequence (DNA): TGTGCCAGCAGCCCCGGGGGGGCCGGCCCTCTTACCGGGGAGCTGTTTTTT. Translating it yields CASSPGGAGPLTGELFF.

V and J are TRBV28 and TRBJ1-4; D might be TRBD1 (5 bases). Trimming stripped 6 bases from V and 8 bases from J, with 16 bases between. Germline loops: CDR1 MDHEN, CDR2 SYDVKM. The CDR3 loop spans 14 amino acids. CDR3: CASRFGAGHEKLFF. As DNA, the CDR3 is TGTGCCAGCAGGTTTGGGGCAGGGCACGAAAAACTGTTTTTT.

The genes are TRBV28 and TRBJ2-1, with D perhaps TRBD2 (6 bases). The length of the CDR3 is 16 residues. Germline lookup yields CDR1 MDHEN and CDR2 SYDVKM. V gave up 4 bases and J gave up 4 bases, with 17 bases separating them. CDR3 sequence reads: CASSSSGRGWYNEQFF. The CDR3 nucleotides are TGTGCCAGCAGTTCTTCTGGGCGGGGATGGTACAATGAGCAGTTCTTC. The whole variable domain, remainder taken from reference TRBV28 and TRBJ2-1, is DVKVTQSSRYLVKRTGEKVFLECVQDMDHENMFWYRQDPGLGLRLIYFSYDVKMKEKGDIPEGYSVSREKKERFSLILESASTNQTSMYLCASSSSGRGWYNEQFFGPGTRLTVL.

V is TRBV11-2 and J is TRBJ1-1; a weak D match, TRBD1 (5 bases). Germline CDR1 and CDR2: SGHAT and FQNNGV. CDR3 length: 14 residues. Between the trimmed V and J ends, which lost 5 bases and 5 bases, there was a span of 15 bases. This chain's CDR3 is CASSRTWLRTEAFF. DNA for the CDR3: TGTGCCAGCAGCCGGACATGGCTTCGAACTGAAGCTTTCTTT. The variable domain in full, with the rest retrieved from reference TRBV11-2 and TRBJ1-1, is EAGVAQSPRYKIIEKRQSVAFWCNPISGHATLYWYQQILGQGPKLLIQFQNNGVVDDSQLPKDRFSAERLKGVDSTLKIQPAKLEDSAVYLCASSRTWLRTEAFFGQGTRLTVV.

The chain couples TRBV27 to TRBJ1-1; TRBD1 is a possible D gene (5 bases). With 5 bases removed from V and 1 base from J, the gap between germline ends came to 17 bases. CDR1 and CDR2 (germline): MNHEY, SMNVEV (reference sequence). This CDR3 is 16 amino acids long. CDR3 in DNA: TGTGCCAGCAGTGGGGGGGACGCCACCTCGAACACTGAAGCTTTCTTT. It yields the protein CASSGGDATSNTEAFF.

The chain employs TRBV11-2 and TRBJ2-1, with a possible D match to TRBD1 (6 bases). The V and J ends lost 0 bases and 2 bases respectively, with 8 bases between them. CDR3 length: 15 residues. Germline V lookup: CDR1 SGHAT, CDR2 FQNNGV. CDR3 in DNA: TGTGCCAGCAGCTTAGATGGGGGCCCCTACAATGAGCAGTTCTTC. It specifies CASSLDGGPYNEQFF.

This chain connects TRBV27 to TRBJ2-2; 8 nucleotides align to TRBD1. With V trimmed by 8 bases and J by 6 bases, 8 bases remained unmatched. Germline V lookup: CDR1 MNHEY, CDR2 SMNVEV (reference sequence). The CDR3 spans 14 residues. The CDR3 is CASCLQGASGELFF. The CDR3 nucleotides are TGTGCCAGCTGCTTGCAGGGGGCATCCGGGGAGCTGTTTTTT.